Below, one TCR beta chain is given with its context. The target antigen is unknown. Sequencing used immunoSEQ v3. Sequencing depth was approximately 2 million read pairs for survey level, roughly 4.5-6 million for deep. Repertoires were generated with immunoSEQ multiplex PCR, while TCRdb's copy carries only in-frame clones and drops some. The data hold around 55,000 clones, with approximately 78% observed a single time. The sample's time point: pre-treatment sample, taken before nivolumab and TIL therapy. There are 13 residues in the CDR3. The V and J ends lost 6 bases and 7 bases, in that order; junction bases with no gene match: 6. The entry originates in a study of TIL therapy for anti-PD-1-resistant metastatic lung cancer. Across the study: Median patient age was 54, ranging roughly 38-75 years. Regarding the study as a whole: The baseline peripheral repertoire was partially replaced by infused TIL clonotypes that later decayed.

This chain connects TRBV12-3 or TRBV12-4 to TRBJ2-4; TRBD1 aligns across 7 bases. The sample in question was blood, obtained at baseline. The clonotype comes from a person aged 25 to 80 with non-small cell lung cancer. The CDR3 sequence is CASSFKGANIQYF. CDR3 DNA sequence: TGTGCCAGCAGCTTCAAGGGGGCGAACATTCAGTACTTC.